The rows below give T cell receptor beta chains drawn from one sample of a study of T cells in Graves' hyperthyroidism and ophthalmopathy. Each CDR3 protein is one row after TCRdb ran MiXCR on the multiplex PCR reads. This table has 650,000 to 700,000 distinct CDR3 sequences, approximately 15% appearing once. Sequenced input: blood. These receptors came from a man between 50 and 59 years old with Graves' hyperthyroidism. CDR3s include the opening cysteine and the closing phenylalanine or tryptophan. A D gene is named only where the DNA matches it firmly. Expanded clones get a size class; other rows say once, few or many, or leave the size out.

abundance,d_gene,v_gene,j_gene,CDR3aa,CDR3nt
.,.,TRBV7-2,TRBJ2-1,CASSDGPSSYNEQFF,TGTGCCAGCAGTGACGGGCCCAGCTCCTACAATGAGCAGTTCTTC
.,.,TRBV5-1,TRBJ2-2,CASSLPGDGELFF,TGCGCCAGCAGCTTGCCAGGGGACGGGGAGCTGTTTTTT
many,.,TRBV12-3/TRBV12-4,TRBJ2-1,CASSSYAAGDYNEQFF,TGTGCCAGCAGTTCTTACGCAGCGGGCGACTACAATGAGCAGTTCTTC
many,.,TRBV28,TRBJ1-5,CASSETGSYQPQHF,TGTGCCAGCAGTGAGACAGGTTCGTATCAGCCCCAGCATTTT
many,TRBD1,TRBV2,TRBJ1-1,CASSAGQGDRITEAFF,TGTGCCAGCAGTGCGGGTCAGGGGGATAGGATCACTGAAGCTTTCTTT
.,.,TRBV3-1,TRBJ2-3,CASSPQGFSSTDTQYF,TGTGCCAGCAGCCCCCAGGGGTTCTCCAGCACAGATACGCAGTATTTT
many,TRBD1,TRBV9,TRBJ1-1,CASSFNTGGRTEAFF,TGTGCCAGCAGCTTTAACACAGGGGGTAGAACTGAAGCTTTCTTT
many,.,TRBV19,TRBJ1-6,CASSQLIFRKRDSPLHF,TGTGCCAGTAGTCAATTGATTTTTCGGAAGAGAGATTCACCCCTCCACTTT
.,.,TRBV12-3/TRBV12-4,TRBJ1-2,CASRDRGINYGYTF,TGTGCCAGCAGAGACCGGGGGATAAACTATGGCTACACCTTC
few,TRBD2,TRBV20-1,TRBJ2-2,CSATSGRETGELFF,TGCAGTGCTACTAGCGGGAGAGAGACCGGGGAGCTGTTTTTT
many,TRBD2,TRBV3-1,TRBJ2-2,CASSQEGGREDTGELFF,TGTGCCAGCAGCCAAGAGGGGGGACGGGAGGACACCGGGGAGCTGTTTTTT
many,.,TRBV6-2/TRBV6-3,TRBJ2-5,CASSQERSWGKQETQYF,TGTGCCAGCAGTCAAGAGCGATCGTGGGGCAAACAAGAGACCCAGTACTTC
many,TRBD2,TRBV12-3/TRBV12-4,TRBJ2-2,CASSLSPGLAPTGELFF,TGTGCCAGCAGTTTATCACCGGGACTAGCGCCCACCGGGGAGCTGTTTTTT
few,.,TRBV6-2/TRBV6-3,TRBJ1-5,CASSYAPGVNQPQHF,TGTGCCAGCAGTTACGCCCCTGGGGTCAATCAGCCCCAGCATTTT
.,TRBD1,TRBV5-1,TRBJ1-2,CASTWTGQDYGYTF,TGCGCCAGCACCTGGACAGGGCAGGACTATGGCTACACCTTC
.,.,TRBV28,TRBJ1-2,CASSFPARDYGYTF,TGTGCCAGCAGCTTCCCCGCCCGGGACTATGGCTACACCTTC
.,.,TRBV15,TRBJ2-4,CATSTRALITDIQYF,TGTGCCACCAGCACAAGGGCCCTCATAACGGACATTCAGTACTTC
many,.,TRBV7-2,TRBJ2-2,CASSLRPVGLKNTGELFF,TGTGCCAGCAGCTTAAGGCCCGTGGGACTGAAAAACACCGGGGAGCTGTTTTTT
many,.,TRBV12-3/TRBV12-4,TRBJ1-1,CASSPYRNTEAFF,TGTGCCAGCAGTCCGTACAGGAACACTGAAGCTTTCTTT
few,.,TRBV6-1,TRBJ1-1,CASRPDPGSTEAFF,TGTGCCAGCAGACCCGATCCGGGTTCTACTGAAGCTTTCTTT
.,.,TRBV6-1,TRBJ2-5,CASRAPSDETQYF,TGTGCCAGCCGGGCCCCAAGCGACGAGACCCAGTACTTC
.,TRBD1,TRBV10-2,TRBJ2-2,CASSVAGGAGGELFF,TGCGCCAGCAGTGTGGCAGGGGGCGCCGGCGGGGAGCTGTTTTTT
few,TRBD2,TRBV9,TRBJ2-7,CASSVSASGRTYEQYF,TGTGCCAGCAGCGTATCAGCTAGCGGGAGGACCTACGAGCAGTACTTC
many,TRBD2,TRBV28,TRBJ2-3,CASSPSLAGLTQYF,TGTGCCAGCAGTCCGTCTTTAGCGGGGCTTACGCAGTATTTT
few,.,TRBV18,TRBJ1-3,CASSQAIQGIGNTIYF,TGTGCCAGCTCACAAGCTATCCAGGGGATTGGAAACACCATATATTTT
many,.,TRBV27,TRBJ2-7,CASSLSSLYEQYF,TGTGCCAGCAGTTTATCGAGTCTGTACGAGCAGTACTTC
.,TRBD1,TRBV7-9,TRBJ2-2,CASSSTRTGVINTGELFF,TGTGCCAGCAGCTCGACCCGGACAGGGGTGATAAACACCGGGGAGCTGTTTTTT
.,.,TRBV29-1,TRBJ1-1,CSVEAQPNTEAFF,TGCAGCGTTGAGGCGCAGCCGAACACTGAAGCTTTCTTT
.,.,TRBV7-2,TRBJ2-7,CASSATWIQGEQYF,TGTGCCAGCAGCGCGACCTGGATCCAAGGCGAGCAGTACTTC
many,.,TRBV30,TRBJ1-1,CAWTLYSGTEAFF,TGTGCCTGGACCTTGTACTCTGGCACTGAAGCTTTCTTT
few,TRBD1,TRBV9,TRBJ2-5,CASSASGGRTQYF,TGTGCCAGCAGCGCCTCAGGGGGACGGACCCAGTACTTC
many,TRBD1,TRBV30,TRBJ1-1,CAWSPGTGDTEAFF,TGTGCCTGGAGCCCCGGGACAGGGGACACTGAAGCTTTCTTT
.,TRBD2,TRBV3-1,TRBJ2-5,CASSSSGTRQETQYF,TGTGCCAGCAGCTCTTCCGGGACTAGACAAGAGACCCAGTACTTC
.,TRBD1,TRBV7-7,TRBJ2-5,CASSSTGGSQETQYF,TGTGCTAGCAGCTCGACAGGGGGGTCCCAAGAGACCCAGTACTTC
many,.,TRBV27,TRBJ2-7,CASSDDVGSYEQYF,TGTGCCAGCAGTGACGATGTGGGCTCCTACGAGCAGTACTTC
many,.,TRBV28,TRBJ2-7,CASSFGGVSSYEQYF,TGTGCCAGCAGTTTTGGCGGGGTAAGCTCCTACGAGCAGTACTTC
many,TRBD2,TRBV6-2/TRBV6-3,TRBJ2-1,CASSYGGDGGNEQFF,TGTGCCAGCAGTTACGGGGGGGACGGAGGGAATGAGCAGTTCTTC
few,TRBD1,TRBV28,TRBJ2-6,CASRLTQGRSHSGANVLTF,TGTGCCAGCAGGCTTACACAGGGGCGGTCCCACTCTGGGGCCAACGTCCTGACTTTC
many,TRBD1,TRBV20-1,TRBJ2-7,CSAETGQTYEQYF,TGCAGTGCGGAAACGGGACAGACCTACGAGCAGTACTTC
.,.,TRBV7-9,TRBJ2-1,CASTSLGLGEQFF,TGTGCCAGCACTAGCTTGGGTCTCGGGGAGCAGTTCTTC
many,.,TRBV6-2/TRBV6-3,TRBJ2-7,CASSVGAFESSYEQYF,TGTGCCAGCAGTGTTGGGGCGTTCGAGAGCTCCTACGAGCAGTACTTC
.,.,TRBV9,TRBJ2-6,CASSDPRNARHIDSGANVLTF,TGTGCCAGCAGCGACCCCAGAAACGCGAGACACATAGACTCTGGGGCCAACGTCCTGACTTTC
few,TRBD1,TRBV28,TRBJ2-6,CASSLAGGVSGANVLTF,TGTGCCAGCAGTTTAGCAGGGGGCGTATCCGGGGCCAACGTCCTGACTTTC
few,.,TRBV6-1,TRBJ1-2,CASSTGIPNYGYTF,TGTGCCAGCAGTACAGGGATTCCTAACTATGGCTACACCTTC
.,TRBD1,TRBV11-2,TRBJ2-7,CASSQTGGTYEQYF,TGTGCCAGCAGCCAGACAGGGGGGACCTACGAGCAGTACTTC
few,.,TRBV24-1,TRBJ2-2,CATSDSRAPNTGELFF,TGTGCCACCAGTGATTCGCGGGCCCCGAACACCGGGGAGCTGTTTTTT
few,.,TRBV13,TRBJ2-5,CASSRRRGLAEETQYF,TGTGCCAGCAGCCGCAGAAGGGGGCTAGCGGAAGAGACCCAGTACTTC
many,.,TRBV5-6,TRBJ1-2,CASSLGQRVNYGYTF,TGTGCCAGCAGCTTGGGCCAGCGAGTTAACTATGGCTACACCTTC
few,.,TRBV5-1,TRBJ1-2,CASSLEGFNYGYTF,TGCGCCAGCAGCTTGGAAGGATTTAACTATGGCTACACCTTC
few,.,TRBV25-1,TRBJ1-3,CASSDGVNSGNTIYF,TGTGCCAGCAGTGACGGCGTCAACTCTGGAAACACCATATATTTT
.,.,TRBV28,TRBJ2-6,CASSFPIGAGANVLTF,TGTGCCAGCAGTTTTCCCATAGGTGCTGGGGCCAACGTCCTGACTTTC
few,.,TRBV20-1,TRBJ2-2,CSARAEAGGELFF,TGCAGTGCTAGGGCGGAGGCCGGCGGGGAGCTGTTTTTT
many,.,TRBV28,TRBJ1-1,CASSLKTPTEAFF,TGTGCCAGCAGTTTAAAGACCCCCACTGAAGCTTTCTTT
few,.,TRBV9,TRBJ2-7,CASSTRGGEGNEQYF,TGTGCCAGCAGCACCAGAGGGGGAGAGGGGAACGAGCAGTACTTC
many,TRBD1,TRBV2,TRBJ2-4,CASSGGQFISIQYF,TGTGCCAGCAGTGGGGGACAGTTCATTTCCATTCAGTACTTC
.,TRBD2,TRBV7-3,TRBJ2-2,CASSLAGGGTSGVSGELFF,TGTGCCAGCAGCTTGGCAGGGGGGGGGACTAGCGGGGTCTCCGGGGAGCTGTTTTTT
few,.,TRBV5-6,TRBJ2-1,CASSYRSGARYNEQFF,TGTGCCAGCAGCTACCGGTCAGGGGCTAGGTACAATGAGCAGTTCTTC
many,.,TRBV5-1,TRBJ2-7,CASSLAAGFYEQYF,TGCGCCAGCAGCTTGGCCGCGGGGTTCTACGAGCAGTACTTC